This entry lists 11 T cell receptor beta chains sequenced from one sample in a study of T cells after yellow fever vaccination. TCRdb reprocessed the 5' RACE reads via MiXCR and lists one record per CDR3 protein. The sample lists 450,000 to 650,000 distinct CDR3 sequences; about 14% were seen once. Source: PBMCs, taken on the day of the yellow fever booster vaccination. These receptors all stem from a man aged 25-45 years who received the YFV17D yellow fever vaccine.

Comment on this clonotype: One junction end does not reproduce the germline sequence, and a read error may be involved. The chain links TRBV5-8 to TRBJ2-7; D unclear. There are 14 residues in the CDR3. Germline V CDR1 and CDR2: SGHTS, YDEGEE. CDR3 nucleotide sequence: TGTGCCATCAGCCCGAGGCTACTCTGCTACGAGCAGTACTTC. It translates to CAISPRLLCYEQYF.

The gene calls are TRBV19 and TRBJ1-2; 9 bases line up with TRBD1. V gave up 3 bases and J gave up 9 bases; unmatched junction bases: 14. There are 16 residues in the CDR3. The germline CDR1 and CDR2 sequences are LNHDA and SQIVND (reference sequence). CDR3 sequence: CASSIPGAGTGISYTF. DNA for the CDR3: TGTGCCAGTAGTATCCCCGGGGCCGGGACAGGGATAAGCTACACCTTC.

This clonotype turned up a few times. CDR3 amino acids: CSARDAGQGYNEQFF. The CDR3 coding sequence is TGCAGTGCTAGGGATGCGGGACAGGGTTATAATGAGCAGTTCTTC. The V and J genes are TRBV20-1 and TRBJ2-1, with 9 nucleotides matching TRBD1. V dropped 3 bases and J dropped 7; count of bases not matched to a gene: 10. Germline V gives CDR1 DFQATT, CDR2 SNEGSKA (reference sequence). The CDR3 has 15 amino acids.

This clonotype was counted ten times or more. This sequence joins TRBV20-1 and TRBJ2-3, with 13 bases fitting TRBD2. Germline CDR1 and CDR2: DFQATT and SNEGSKA (reference sequence). With V trimmed by 3 bases and J by 4 bases, 4 bases remained unmatched. This CDR3 region has 15 residues. CDR3 DNA: TGCAGTGCTAGTATGACTAGCGGGAGGTCAGATACGCAGTATTTT. This gives the protein CSASMTSGRSDTQYF.

This clonotype occurred a few times. The chain has TRBV6-2 or TRBV6-3 and TRBJ2-7; unclear D gene. Germline V gene lookup returns CDR1 MNHEY and CDR2 SVGEGT. V gave up 5 bases and J gave up 4 bases, with 12 bases separating them. This CDR3 comprises 13 residues. CDR3 sequence: CASSPGLIYEQYF. CDR3 nucleotide sequence: TGTGCCAGCAGTCCGGGCCTCATTTACGAGCAGTACTTC.

J is TRBJ1-1 and V is TRBV28; TRBD1 agrees at 7 bases. The trim removed 6 bases at V and 7 bases at J, leaving 14 bases unmatched. The CDR3 runs to 15 residues. The V gene's germline CDR1 is MDHEN and CDR2 SYDVKM. For the CDR3, the DNA is TGTGCCAGCAGCTTCCCCGGGACAGCGATTGGTGAAGCTTTCTTT. Translated, it gives CASSFPGTAIGEAFF.

This chain uses TRBV20-1 with TRBJ2-1; 8 bases align to TRBD2. This CDR3 is built from 13 residues. The V segment lost 6 bases and the J segment 6 bases; nucleotides outside the gene matches: 7. CDR1 and CDR2 from the germline V gene are DFQATT and SNEGSKA (reference sequence). The CDR3 bases are TGCAGTGCAACCTCCGGGACTAGCAATGAGCAGTTCTTC. Translating gives CSATSGTSNEQFF.

The chain combines TRBV12-3 or TRBV12-4 with TRBJ2-1, with TRBD2 matching 10 bases. This CDR3 region has 15 residues. Trimming at V came to 6 bases and at J to 2 bases, leaving 4 bases not matched to a gene. The CDR3 loop reads CASRLAGVAYNEQFF. CDR3 sequence (DNA): TGTGCCAGCAGGCTAGCGGGAGTCGCCTACAATGAGCAGTTCTTC.

This clonotype was seen only a few times. This sequence joins TRBV20-1 and TRBJ2-4; the D is unclear. CDR3 size: 13 residues. V gave up 3 bases and J gave up 0 bases, with 6 bases separating them. Germline V gene data show CDR1 as DFQATT and CDR2 as SNEGSKA (reference sequence). The CDR3 is CSASDLAKNIQYF. The CDR3, as DNA: TGCAGTGCTAGTGACTTAGCCAAAAACATTCAGTACTTC.

The chain joins TRBV20-1 to TRBJ2-3; 10 nucleotides line up with TRBD2. Germline V gene lookup returns CDR1 DFQATT and CDR2 SNEGSKA (reference sequence). This CDR3 has 16 amino acids. Trimming took 3 bases from V and 5 from J; bases not matched to a gene: 11. CDR3 region: CSASLRLAGAGDTQYF. DNA for the CDR3: TGCAGTGCTAGTCTACGGCTAGCGGGAGCAGGAGATACGCAGTATTTT.

This clonotype has a handful of counts. The gene calls are TRBV12-3 or TRBV12-4 and TRBJ2-1, with TRBD1 as a possible D gene (6 bases). Trimming removed 8 bases from V and 4 bases from J, with 12 bases in between. The CDR3 spans 13 residues. The CDR3 loop reads CASLTGQYNEQFF. The DNA for the CDR3 is TGTGCCAGCCTCACAGGACAGTACAATGAGCAGTTCTTC.